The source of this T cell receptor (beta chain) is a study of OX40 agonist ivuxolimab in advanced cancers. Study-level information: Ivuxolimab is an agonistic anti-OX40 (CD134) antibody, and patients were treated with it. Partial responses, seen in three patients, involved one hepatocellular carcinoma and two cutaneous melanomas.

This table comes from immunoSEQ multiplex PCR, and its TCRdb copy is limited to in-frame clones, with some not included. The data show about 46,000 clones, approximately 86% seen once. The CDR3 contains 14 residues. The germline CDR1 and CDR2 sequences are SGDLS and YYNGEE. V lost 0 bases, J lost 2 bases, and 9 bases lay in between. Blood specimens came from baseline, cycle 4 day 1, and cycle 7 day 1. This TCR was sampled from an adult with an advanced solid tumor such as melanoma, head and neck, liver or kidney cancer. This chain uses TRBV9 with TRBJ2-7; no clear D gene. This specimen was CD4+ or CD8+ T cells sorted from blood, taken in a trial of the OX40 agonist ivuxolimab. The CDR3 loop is CASSVGDGPYEQYF. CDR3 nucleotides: TGTGCCAGCAGCGTAGGTGACGGTCCCTACGAGCAGTACTTC.